The 31 T cell receptor beta chains in this list originate from one sample, sequenced in a study of blood T cell repertoires in COVID-19. Only in-frame clones appear in the TCRdb table, and some are missing; sequencing was by immunoSEQ multiplex PCR. The sample consists of about 150,000 clones, about nine tenths of them appearing once. Sequenced sample: peripheral blood. The origin of the receptors is a woman aged 55-70 years with active or convalescent COVID-19.

This chain uses TRBV27 with TRBJ2-4, with TRBD1 matching over 7 bases. The CDR3 is made up of 14 amino acids. CDR1 and CDR2 (germline): MNHEY, SMNVEV (reference sequence). V lost 8 bases and J lost 0; bases outside the gene matches: 4. The chain's CDR3 is CASGPGGAKNIQYF. CDR3 DNA: TGTGCCAGCGGGCCAGGGGGAGCCAAAAACATTCAGTACTTC.

V gene TRBV6-6 combines with J gene TRBJ2-1, with D perhaps TRBD1 (6 bases). The CDR3 consists of 14 residues. The germline V gene encodes CDR1 MNHNY and CDR2 SVGAGI (reference sequence). Trimming pared 8 bases from V and 8 bases from J, leaving 19 bases between. The CDR3 here is CASGEGQRQDEQFF. DNA for the CDR3: TGTGCCAGCGGAGAAGGACAGCGACAGGATGAGCAGTTCTTC.

The V and J genes are TRBV5-1 and TRBJ2-5; TRBD2 agrees at 8 bases. Germline trimming cut 2 bases from V and 2 bases from J; bases unmatched to any gene: 5. CDR3 length equals 15 residues. Germline lookup yields CDR1 SGHRS and CDR2 YFSETQ. The CDR3 nucleotides are TGCGCCAGCAGCTTACTCAGCGGGGGTCAAGAGACCCAGTACTTC. Protein product: CASSLLSGGQETQYF. The full variable domain, with the rest looked up from reference TRBV5-1 and TRBJ2-5, is KAGVTQTPRYLIKTRGQQVTLSCSPISGHRSVSWYQQTPGQGLQFLFEYFSETQRNKGNFPGRFSGRQFSNSRSEMNVSTLELGDSALYLCASSLLSGGQETQYFGPGTRLLVL.

The J gene is TRBJ1-2, the V gene TRBV27; D possibly corresponds to TRBD1 (6 bases). V lost 4 bases and J 4 bases, leaving 10 bases between the germline ends. CDR1 and CDR2 (germline): MNHEY, SMNVEV (reference sequence). The CDR3 runs to 13 residues. CDR3 DNA: TGTGCCAGCAGTTCGGACAGCCTCTATGGCTACACCTTC. Protein: CASSSDSLYGYTF.

The V and J genes are TRBV21-1 and TRBJ2-3; no DNA check was done on the table's D call, TRBD2. TRBV21-1 is assigned pseudogene status. This CDR3 contains 17 residues. The CDR3 DNA sequence: TGTGCCAGCAGCAAACGTGCGGTAGCGGGGACCACAGATACGCAGTATTTT. Translating it yields CASSKRAVAGTTDTQYF.

The J gene is TRBJ1-6, the V gene TRBV3-1 (or the pseudogene TRBV3-2); D may be TRBD1 (5 bases). V lost 0 bases to trimming and J lost 6 bases, with 15 bases between them. The CDR3 length is 17 residues. From germline, CDR1 is LGHDT and CDR2 YNNKEL (reference sequence). In DNA form, the CDR3 reads TGTGCCAGCAGCCAAGATCTCTCGACAGACTCTAATTCACCCCTCCACTTT. It encodes CASSQDLSTDSNSPLHF.

The table lists this clone with a count of one. The CDR3 loop is CASSRQDKDYGYTF. In nucleotides, the CDR3 is TGTGCCAGCTCACGCCAGGATAAAGACTATGGCTACACCTTC. The V call is TRBV18, the J call TRBJ1-2; the D is unclear. This CDR3 spans 14 amino acids. The V end was cut by 4 bases, the J end by 3 bases, with 12 bases between. In germline, CDR1 is KGHSH, CDR2 LQKENI.

J is TRBJ2-7 and V is TRBV2; D might be TRBD2 (5 bases). The ends were cut back, 0 bases at V and 1 base at J, with 7 bases in the middle. CDR3 length: 14 residues. In germline, CDR1 is SNHLY, CDR2 FYNNEI. The CDR3 loop reads CASSEAGVSYEQYF. The CDR3 coding sequence is TGTGCCAGCAGTGAAGCCGGGGTTTCCTACGAGCAGTACTTC.

V gene TRBV7-2 combines with J gene TRBJ1-2; perhaps TRBD1 as D (6 bases). The V end lost 5 bases, the J end lost 0 bases, and 10 bases lay between the germline ends. CDR1 SGHTA and CDR2 FQGNSA come from the germline V gene. The CDR3 sequence is 14 residues long. In DNA form, the CDR3 reads TGTGCCAGCAGCCCGACAGGAGCTAACTATGGCTACACCTTC. Translated: CASSPTGANYGYTF.

This clone was recorded a few times. The chain combines TRBV7-9 with TRBJ2-1, with 9 bases aligning to TRBD1. The V gene's germline CDR1 is SEHNR and CDR2 FQNEAQ (reference sequence). The CDR3 spans 14 residues. V trimming: 4 bases; J trimming: 5 bases; junction bases outside the gene matches: 3. DNA for the CDR3: TGTGCCAGCAGCTGGCGGACAGGGGACAATGAGCAGTTCTTC. Amino acid sequence: CASSWRTGDNEQFF. Filled out from reference TRBV7-9 and TRBJ2-1, the complete variable domain reads DTGVSQNPRHKITKRGQNVTFRCDPISEHNRLYWYRQTLGQGPEFLTYFQNEAQLEKSRLLSDRFSAERPKGSFSTLEIQRTEQGDSAMYLCASSWRTGDNEQFFGPGTRLTVL.

The chain employs TRBV30 and TRBJ1-4; 10 bases match TRBD1. CDR1 GTSNPN and CDR2 SVGIG come from the germline V gene (reference sequence). This CDR3 has 13 amino acids. J lost 6 bases, V lost 5 bases, and 3 bases had no gene match. CDR3 DNA: TGTGCCTGGGGGACAGGGGTCGATGAAAAACTGTTTTTT. Its protein product is CAWGTGVDEKLFF.

The chain recombines TRBV12-3 or TRBV12-4 with TRBJ1-2; D gene uncertain. V lost 4 bases to trimming and J lost 13 bases, with 16 bases between them. The CDR3 length is 12 residues. Written as DNA, the CDR3 is TGTGCCAGCAGTTACCGGGAAATGGGTACCACCTTC. Translating gives CASSYREMGTTF.

This clone was recorded only once. The rearrangement joins TRBV18 to TRBJ1-2; TRBD1 matches at 7 bases. In germline, CDR1 is KGHSH, CDR2 LQKENI. The CDR3 is 17 residues long. V shed 1 base, J shed 6 bases, and the junction held 14 bases outside the gene matches. DNA of the CDR3: TGTGCCAGCTCACCACAGGTGGTTCGGGACAGAGGTAATGGCTACACCTTC. Translation gives CASSPQVVRDRGNGYTF.

The V call is TRBV24-1, the J call TRBJ2-3; 9 bases are shared with TRBD1. Germline V CDR1 and CDR2: KGHDR, SFDVKD. CDR3 size: 16 residues. The ends lost 0 bases at V and 4 bases at J; junction bases unmatched: 4. CDR3 DNA sequence: TGTGCCACCAGTGATTTGGGACAGGGGATCCCAGATACGCAGTATTTT. Translated: CATSDLGQGIPDTQYF.

The chain employs TRBV18 and TRBJ1-1; D is perhaps TRBD1 (6 bases). Germline assignment: CDR1 KGHSH and CDR2 LQKENI. Deletions cut 2 bases from V and 1 base from J, with 11 bases between. This CDR3 contains 15 residues. DNA for the CDR3: TGTGCCAGCTCACCAGATTACAGGGAGAACACTGAAGCTTTCTTT. Its translation is CASSPDYRENTEAFF. The full variable domain, rest sourced from reference TRBV18 and TRBJ1-1, is NAGVMQNPRHLVRRRGQEARLRCSPMKGHSHVYWYRQLPEEGLKFMVYLQKENIIDESGMPKERFSAEFPKEGPSILRIQQVVRGDSAAYFCASSPDYRENTEAFFGQGTRLTVV.

This sequence joins TRBV6-1 and TRBJ2-3, with D possibly TRBD2 on 6 matching bases. Deletions cut 3 bases from V and 4 bases from J, with 14 bases between. CDR1 is MNHNS, CDR2 SASEGT, per germline. This CDR3 spans 15 amino acids. CDR3 loop: CASSEALASADTQYF. The CDR3 nucleotides read TGTGCCAGCAGTGAGGCACTAGCTAGCGCAGATACGCAGTATTTT.

V gene TRBV11-3 combines with J gene TRBJ2-1, with TRBD2 matching over 13 bases. This CDR3 spans 13 amino acids. Germline CDR1 SGHNT, CDR2 YENEEA. Trimming cost V 5 bases and J 14 bases; bases outside gene matches: 6. As DNA, the CDR3 is TGTGCCAGCAGCATCGGGACTAGCGGGGAGAAGTTCTTC. Translating gives CASSIGTSGEKFF.

The chain carries TRBV19 and TRBJ1-1; no clear D. The CDR3 has 13 residues. CDR1 is LNHDA and CDR2 is SQIVND in the germline V gene (reference sequence). Trimming took off 3 bases at V and 6 bases at J, with 11 bases between the two ends. The CDR3 bases are TGTGCCAGTAGTATGAGAGGAGACTCTGAAGCTTTCTTT. It yields the protein CASSMRGDSEAFF.

The chain joins TRBV11-2 to TRBJ2-7; 7 nucleotides match TRBD1. CDR1 is SGHAT, CDR2 FQNNGV, per germline. The CDR3 contains 14 residues. V lost 1 base to trimming and J lost 3 bases; unmatched junction nucleotides: 3. CDR3 region: CASSLGDRLYEQYF. The CDR3 region has the DNA TGTGCCAGCAGCTTAGGGGACAGACTCTACGAGCAGTACTTC.

This rearrangement joins TRBV19 to TRBJ2-2, with 7 bases fitting TRBD1. The V segment lost 9 bases and the J segment 1 base; nucleotides outside the gene matches: 2. The germline CDR1 and CDR2 sequences are LNHDA and SQIVND (reference sequence). The CDR3 consists of 13 residues. CDR3 sequence: CARRTGNTGELFF. The CDR3 DNA is TGTGCCAGGAGGACAGGGAACACCGGGGAGCTGTTTTTT.

The chain is built from TRBV24-1 and TRBJ2-2, with TRBD1 as a possible D gene (6 bases). Germline values: CDR1 KGHDR, CDR2 SFDVKD. Trimming removed 4 bases at V and 5 bases at J, with 13 bases between. CDR3 length: 15 amino acids. The CDR3 DNA reads TGTGCCACCAGTGAAACAGGGTTGGGGACCGGGGAGCTGTTTTTT. It is translated as CATSETGLGTGELFF.

This chain links TRBV4-1 with TRBJ2-5; 9 nucleotides match TRBD2. The germline CDR1 and CDR2 sequences are MGHRA and YSYEKL. The CDR3 contains 16 residues. The J segment lost 2 bases and the V segment lost 0 bases, leaving 4 bases of the junction unmatched. CDR3 amino acids: CASSQDRLAGQETQYF. Here the CDR3 DNA reads TGCGCCAGCAGCCAAGATCGGCTAGCGGGGCAAGAGACCCAGTACTTC.

This chain joins TRBV7-2 and TRBJ2-1; D possibly corresponds to TRBD2 (6 bases). The CDR3 loop spans 15 amino acids. With 6 bases removed from V and 4 bases from J, the gap between germline ends came to 16 bases. The germline gives CDR1 SGHTA, CDR2 FQGNSA. CDR3: CASRGIGRGYNEQFF. In nucleotides, the CDR3 is TGTGCCAGCAGAGGGATCGGGCGGGGTTACAATGAGCAGTTCTTC.

Concerning this clone: With a much larger clone just one base away, this may be a read error. The same CDR3 arises from other DNA sequences in this sample as well. V is TRBV19 and J is TRBJ1-6, with D unresolved. Germline CDR1 reads LNHDA; CDR2 reads SQIVND (reference sequence). The CDR3 runs 15 residues. CDR3 sequence: CASSSFGLNNSPLHF. The CDR3 nucleotides are TGTGCCAGCAGTAGTTTCGGGTTAAACAATTCACCCCTCCACTTT. The variable domain in full, with the rest retrieved from reference TRBV19 and TRBJ1-6, is DGGITQSPKYLFRKEGQNVTLSCEQNLNHDAMYWYRQDPGQGLRLIYYSQIVNDFQKGDIAEGYSVSREKKESFPLTVTSAQKNPTAFYLCASSSFGLNNSPLHFGNGTRLTVT.

V gene TRBV7-2 combines with J gene TRBJ2-3, with TRBD1 matching 9 bases. This CDR3 has 15 amino acids. CDR1 SGHTA and CDR2 FQGNSA come from the germline V gene. J was trimmed by 4 bases and V by 4 bases; bases with no gene match: 6. CDR3 sequence: CASSSRGQGADTQYF. The CDR3 nucleotides are TGTGCCAGCAGCTCAAGGGGACAGGGAGCAGATACGCAGTATTTT.

V and J are TRBV5-1 and TRBJ2-7; the D gene is possibly TRBD1 (5 bases). The V and J ends lost 0 bases and 2 bases respectively, with 9 bases between them. The CDR3 spans 14 residues. Germline values: CDR1 SGHRS, CDR2 YFSETQ. DNA for the CDR3: TGCGCCAGCAGCTTGGGACAGCCTCCCTACGAGCAGTACTTC. It yields the protein CASSLGQPPYEQYF.

CDR3: CASSPGRGREYGYTF. CDR3 nucleotides: TGTGCCAGCAGTCCCGGTAGAGGGCGGGAGTATGGCTACACCTTC. V and J are TRBV27 and TRBJ1-2; D unresolved. Germline V gene data show CDR1 as MNHEY and CDR2 as SMNVEV (reference sequence). V was pared by 5 bases and J by 5 bases, with 18 bases between. The CDR3 sequence is 15 residues long.

The CDR3 DNA sequence: TGTGCCAGCAACAATAGGCGAAGGACAGGGGGCACTGAAGCTTTCTTT. It is translated as CASNNRRRTGGTEAFF. V gene TRBV13 combines with J gene TRBJ1-1; TRBD1 matches 10 bases. Trimming took 7 bases from V and 4 from J; bases not matched to a gene: 12. Per the germline V gene, CDR1 is PRHDT and CDR2 is FYEKMQ (reference sequence). The CDR3 is 16 residues long.

V usage is TRBV19 and J usage is TRBJ1-2; no clear D gene. The V and J ends lost 6 bases and 4 bases respectively, with 18 bases between them. Germline V gene data show CDR1 as LNHDA and CDR2 as SQIVND (reference sequence). This CDR3 has 15 residues. The CDR3 DNA sequence: TGTGCCAGTAGCCAATCCCCCGGGGATTTCTATGGCTACACCTTC. The encoded protein is CASSQSPGDFYGYTF. Supplemented by reference TRBV19 and TRBJ1-2, the full variable domain reads DGGITQSPKYLFRKEGQNVTLSCEQNLNHDAMYWYRQDPGQGLRLIYYSQIVNDFQKGDIAEGYSVSREKKESFPLTVTSAQKNPTAFYLCASSQSPGDFYGYTFGSGTRLTVV.

This chain links TRBV6-1 with TRBJ1-5; TRBD1 might be the D (6 bases). This CDR3 contains 15 residues. Germline CDR1 and CDR2: MNHNS and SASEGT. Trimming removed 1 base at V and 6 bases at J, with 13 bases between. Here the CDR3 reads CASSEGTEAIQPQHF. CDR3 coding DNA: TGTGCCAGCAGTGAAGGGACAGAAGCCATTCAGCCCCAGCATTTT.

This clone turned up a few times. J is TRBJ1-1 and V is TRBV5-8, with D unresolved. V lost 3 bases and J 1 base, leaving 7 bases between the germline ends. The CDR3 consists of 13 residues. Germline V gene sequence: CDR1 SGHTS, CDR2 YDEGEE. The CDR3 DNA follows: TGTGCCAGCAGCTCAGACAAGAACACTGAAGCTTTCTTT. Translating gives CASSSDKNTEAFF.